This entry lists 17 T cell receptor beta chains sequenced from one sample in a study of shared clonotypes between healthy human individuals. Method: immunoSEQ multiplex PCR; TCRdb's copy keeps in-frame clones and lacks some. The table includes roughly 700,000 clones, about 92% detected once. The specimen was memory CD8+ T cells from PBMCs. Subset specified: CD45RO+ cells pooled with CCR7-negative TemRA cells. These receptors all stem from a man aged 18 to 29 in good health. Some clones in this sample may be carry-over from other donors' samples.

The chain links TRBV6-1 to TRBJ2-5; D possibly matches TRBD1 or TRBD2 (6 bases each). This CDR3 region has 16 residues. Trimming left V 2 bases short and J 6 bases short, with 19 bases between. The germline V gene has CDR1 MNHNS and CDR2 SASEGT. CDR3 in DNA: TGTGCCAGCAGTGAACACCTCGGGGGCGCAGGAAAGACCCAGTACTTC. Its protein product is CASSEHLGGAGKTQYF.

On this clone: In the same sample, other DNA sequences code for this CDR3. The chain joins TRBV27 to TRBJ2-7; 8 nucleotides align to TRBD2. After removal of 5 bases from V and 1 base from J, the junction contained 4 bases not matched to a gene. Germline V gene lookup returns CDR1 MNHEY and CDR2 SMNVEV (reference sequence). The CDR3 totals 14 residues. The CDR3 here is CASSPRLASYEQYF. The CDR3 DNA reads as TGTGCCAGCAGTCCACGACTAGCGTCCTACGAGCAGTACTTC.

The chain uses TRBV10-3 and TRBJ2-7; TRBD2 agrees at 14 bases. With V trimmed by 3 bases and J by 2 bases, 3 bases remained unmatched. Germline CDR1 ENHRY, CDR2 SYGVKD. The CDR3 consists of 16 residues. This chain's CDR3 is CAISDPGLAGAYEQYF. The CDR3 DNA follows: TGTGCCATCAGTGACCCGGGACTAGCGGGGGCCTACGAGCAGTACTTC.

The chain joins TRBV4-2 to TRBJ2-7, with D perhaps TRBD2 (5 bases). The V gene lost 5 bases and the J gene lost 6 bases, with 14 bases spanning the gap. The CDR3 runs 13 residues. From germline, CDR1 is LGHNA and CDR2 YNFKEQ. This chain's CDR3 is CASSSHLAGEQYF. The CDR3 bases are TGTGCCAGCAGCTCCCATCTAGCCGGCGAGCAGTACTTC.

The chain employs TRBV19 and TRBJ2-4; D remains ambiguous. Germline assignment: CDR1 LNHDA and CDR2 SQIVND (reference sequence). Trimming removed 5 bases at V and 3 bases at J, with 8 bases between. The CDR3 has 13 amino acids. CDR3 residues: CASSRNHKNIQYF. The CDR3 coding sequence is TGTGCCAGTAGTCGCAACCACAAAAACATTCAGTACTTC.

The chain uses TRBV7-8 and TRBJ2-3; D uncertain. CDR1 and CDR2 (germline): SGHVS, FQNEAQ. Trimming took off 0 bases at V and 4 bases at J, with 11 bases between the two ends. The CDR3 sequence is 15 residues long. The CDR3 loop reads CASSLALVLSDTQYF. In nucleotides, the CDR3 is TGTGCCAGCAGCTTAGCGCTAGTATTATCAGATACGCAGTATTTT.

Regarding this clone: Other nucleotide sequences in the sample specify the same CDR3. This chain links TRBV9 with TRBJ2-2, with D unclear. Germline V gene sequence: CDR1 SGDLS, CDR2 YYNGEE. V lost 0 bases and J 4 bases, leaving 4 bases between the germline ends. CDR3 length: 13 amino acids. Written as DNA, the CDR3 is TGTGCCAGCAGCGTAGGGAGCACCGGGGAGCTGTTTTTT. Protein sequence: CASSVGSTGELFF. The full variable domain, completed using reference TRBV9 and TRBJ2-2, is DSGVTQTPKHLITATGQRVTLRCSPRSGDLSVYWYQQSLDQGLQFLIQYYNGEERAKGNILERFSAQQFPDLHSELNLSSLELGDSALYFCASSVGSTGELFFGEGSRLTVL.

This chain uses TRBV19 with TRBJ1-1, with 8 bases matching TRBD1. Germline V gene data show CDR1 as LNHDA and CDR2 as SQIVND (reference sequence). V was clipped by 1 base and J by 4 bases; unmatched bases: 5. This CDR3 has 15 amino acids. The CDR3 reads CASSIGTGWATEAFF. The CDR3 DNA sequence: TGTGCCAGTAGTATAGGGACAGGGTGGGCCACTGAAGCTTTCTTT.

The chain joins TRBV7-8 to TRBJ2-7, with D perhaps assigned TRBD1 or TRBD2 (6 bases each). CDR1 SGHVS and CDR2 FQNEAQ come from the germline V gene. The CDR3 totals 16 residues. V was clipped by 5 bases and J by 2 bases, with 19 bases between them. CDR3 in amino acids: CASSLPTRGGTYEQYF. CDR3 nucleotide sequence: TGTGCCAGCAGCCTACCGACTAGAGGGGGAACCTACGAGCAGTACTTC.

The chain couples TRBV5-4 to TRBJ2-2, with 11 bases aligning to TRBD1. V gave up 0 bases and J gave up 3 bases; unmatched junction bases: 4. The CDR3 is 17 amino acids. Germline V lookup: CDR1 SGHNT, CDR2 YYREEE (reference sequence). In nucleotides, the CDR3 is TGTGCCAGCAGCTTGGTGGGACAGGGGGTGTACACCGGGGAGCTGTTTTTT. As protein: CASSLVGQGVYTGELFF.

The chain couples TRBV15 to TRBJ2-5, with D possibly TRBD1 on 5 matching bases. The CDR3 spans 14 residues. V was shortened by 9 bases and J by 5 bases, with 19 bases between the two germline ends. Germline V lookup: CDR1 LNHNV, CDR2 YYDKDF (reference sequence). The CDR3 sequence is CATTDRDPGETQYF. CDR3 DNA: TGTGCCACGACCGACCGAGACCCAGGGGAGACCCAGTACTTC.

About this clone: In the same sample, other DNA sequences code for this CDR3. CDR3 coding DNA: TGCGCCAGCAGCCAAAGACAGGGCGATCAGCCCCAGCATTTT. Translation gives CASSQRQGDQPQHF. V and J are TRBV4-1 and TRBJ1-5; 7 bases are a match to TRBD1. The ends lost 2 bases at V and 5 bases at J; junction bases unmatched: 3. CDR1 and CDR2 (germline): MGHRA, YSYEKL. CDR3 length: 14 amino acids.

This chain links TRBV10-3 with TRBJ2-3, with 14 bases aligning to TRBD2. The CDR3 extends over 16 amino acids. CDR1 is ENHRY, CDR2 SYGVKD, per germline. Trimming at V came to 6 bases and at J to 3 bases, leaving 5 bases not matched to a gene. CDR3 bases: TGTGCCATCAGCGGACTAGCGGGAGGATCGACAGATACGCAGTATTTT. Translating gives CAISGLAGGSTDTQYF.

The chain recombines TRBV7-6 with TRBJ2-7, with D possibly matching TRBD1 (6 bases). V shed 1 base and J shed 1 base, with 8 bases lying between them. This CDR3 has 14 amino acids. Germline assignment: CDR1 SGHVS and CDR2 FNYEAQ. The CDR3: CASSLGTDSYEQYF. In DNA form, the CDR3 reads TGTGCCAGCAGCTTAGGGACAGATTCCTACGAGCAGTACTTC.

The V call is TRBV6-5, the J call TRBJ2-7, with TRBD1 identical over 8 bases. In germline, CDR1 is MNHEY, CDR2 SVGAGI. This CDR3 is 16 amino acids long. V lost 3 bases and J lost 0; bases outside the gene matches: 7. For the CDR3, the DNA is TGTGCCAGCAGTTATACGGACAGGGCAAGCTCCTACGAGCAGTACTTC. Amino acids: CASSYTDRASSYEQYF.

The chain employs TRBV6-4 and TRBJ2-1; tentative D call: TRBD2 (5 bases). The CDR3 extends over 15 amino acids. Trimming pared 4 bases from V and 3 bases from J, leaving 13 bases between. Germline V gene data show CDR1 as MRHNA and CDR2 as SNTAGT. The CDR3 bases are TGTGCCAGCAGTGCCCGGGGAGAAGGCTACAATGAGCAGTTCTTC. Protein product: CASSARGEGYNEQFF.

The chain combines TRBV28 with TRBJ2-5; 11 positions agree with TRBD2. CDR1 is MDHEN, CDR2 SYDVKM, per germline. This CDR3 region has 18 residues. V was pared by 6 bases and J by 0 bases, with 12 bases of the junction left unmatched. This chain's CDR3 is CASRGLAALPQYQETQYF. DNA of the CDR3: TGTGCCAGCAGGGGACTAGCGGCCTTACCCCAGTACCAAGAGACCCAGTACTTC.